The clone carrying this T cell receptor (beta chain) was counted at least ten times. Its cognate antigen is unknown. The limits of the CDR3 on the DNA are not certain, so only TCRdb's listed CDR3 is given. These data belong to a study of cytomegalovirus exposure and HLA in healthy donors. Study observations and caveats: Later, an analysis found that common viral pathogens appeared to be linked with several of the most significant clusters.

Per germline, CDR1 LGHNA and CDR2 YSLEER. The CDR3 is 17 residues long, counting both termini. 60 Vbeta and 13 Jbeta primers were used in PCR. Method: immunoSEQ multiplex PCR; TCRdb's copy keeps in-frame clones and lacks some. The table lists 120,000 or so clones, about 80% of them singletons. This chain links TRBV4-3 with TRBJ2-5; the table names TRBD2, a call not compared with the DNA. The sample was PBMCs. The receptor was isolated from a woman in her forties or fifties in good health and CMV-seropositive. CDR3 sequence: CASSLGTSGSFLETQYF.